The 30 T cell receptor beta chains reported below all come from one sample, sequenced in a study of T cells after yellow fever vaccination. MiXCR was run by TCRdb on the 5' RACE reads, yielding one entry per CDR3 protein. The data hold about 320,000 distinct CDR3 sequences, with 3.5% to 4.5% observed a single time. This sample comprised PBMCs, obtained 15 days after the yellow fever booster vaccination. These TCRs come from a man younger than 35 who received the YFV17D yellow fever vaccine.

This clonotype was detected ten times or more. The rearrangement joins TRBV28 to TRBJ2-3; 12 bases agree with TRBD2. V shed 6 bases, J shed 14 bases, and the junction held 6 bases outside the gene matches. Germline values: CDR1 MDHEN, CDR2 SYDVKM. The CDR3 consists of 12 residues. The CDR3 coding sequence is TGTGCCAGCAGGCTAGCGGGGGGGCCGCTGTATTTT. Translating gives CASRLAGGPLYF.

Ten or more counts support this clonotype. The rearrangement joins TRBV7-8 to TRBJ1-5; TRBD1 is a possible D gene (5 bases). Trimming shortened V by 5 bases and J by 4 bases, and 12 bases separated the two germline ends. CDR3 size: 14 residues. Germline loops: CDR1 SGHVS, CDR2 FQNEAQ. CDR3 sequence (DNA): TGTGCCAGCAGCAGCGGGGCGAGTAATCAGCCCCAGCATTTT. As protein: CASSSGASNQPQHF.

The CDR3 sequence: CASSLTVAGELFF. As DNA, the CDR3 is TGTGCCAGCAGTTTAACGGTTGCCGGGGAGCTGTTTTTT. The rearrangement links TRBV12-3 or TRBV12-4 to TRBJ2-2, with unresolved D. V shed 2 bases and J shed 6 bases, with 7 bases lying between them. The CDR3 is 13 amino acids.

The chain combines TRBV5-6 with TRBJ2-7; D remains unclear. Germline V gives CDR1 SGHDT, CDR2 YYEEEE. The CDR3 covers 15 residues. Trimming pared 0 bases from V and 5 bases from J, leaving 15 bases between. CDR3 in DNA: TGTGCCAGCAGCTTGGGACCTGTTTCAGCCGACGAGCAGTACGTC. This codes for CASSLGPVSADEQYV.

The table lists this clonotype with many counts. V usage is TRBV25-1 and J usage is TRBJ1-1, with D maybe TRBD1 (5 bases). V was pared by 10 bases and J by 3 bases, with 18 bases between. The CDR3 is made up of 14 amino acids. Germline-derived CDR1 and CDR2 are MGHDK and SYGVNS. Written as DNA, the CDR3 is TGTGCCACCAGGGCTCGGGGACTGGACACTGAAGCTTTCTTT. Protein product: CATRARGLDTEAFF.

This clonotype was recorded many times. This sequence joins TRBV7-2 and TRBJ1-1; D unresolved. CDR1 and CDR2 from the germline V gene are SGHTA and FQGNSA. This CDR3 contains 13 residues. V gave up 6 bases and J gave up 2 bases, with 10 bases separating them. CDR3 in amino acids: CASSPRANTEAFF. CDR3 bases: TGTGCCAGCAGTCCCCGGGCCAACACTGAAGCTTTCTTT.

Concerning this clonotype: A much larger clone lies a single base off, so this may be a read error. CDR3 region: CASSLAGTGFGYTF. CDR3 sequence (DNA): TGTGCCAGCAGCTTAGCCGGGACAGGGTTTGGCTACACCTTC. This rearrangement joins TRBV7-2 to TRBJ1-2; TRBD1 agrees at 9 bases. Germline-derived CDR1 and CDR2 are SGHTA and FQGNSA. The CDR3 loop spans 14 amino acids. J was trimmed by 7 bases and V by 0 bases; bases with no gene match: 3.

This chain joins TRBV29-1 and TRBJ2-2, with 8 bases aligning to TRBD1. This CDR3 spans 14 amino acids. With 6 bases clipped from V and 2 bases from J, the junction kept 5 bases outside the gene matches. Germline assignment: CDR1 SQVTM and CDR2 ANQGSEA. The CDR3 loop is CSVDRGRNTGELFF. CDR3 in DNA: TGCAGCGTCGACAGGGGTCGCAACACCGGGGAGCTGTTTTTT.

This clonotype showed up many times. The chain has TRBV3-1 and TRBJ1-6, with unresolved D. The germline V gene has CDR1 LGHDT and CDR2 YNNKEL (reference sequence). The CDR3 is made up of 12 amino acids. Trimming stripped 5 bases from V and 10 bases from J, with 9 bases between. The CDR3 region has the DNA TGTGCCAGCAGCAACGGGCGGTCACCCCTCCACTTT. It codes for CASSNGRSPLHF.

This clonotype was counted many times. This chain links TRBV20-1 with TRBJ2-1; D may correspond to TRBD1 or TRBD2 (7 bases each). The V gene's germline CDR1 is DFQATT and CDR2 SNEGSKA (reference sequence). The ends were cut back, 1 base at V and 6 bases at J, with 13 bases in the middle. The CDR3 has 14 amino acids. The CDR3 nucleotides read TGCAGTGCTAGAGGACCCAGGGGGGGCAATGAGCAGTTCTTC. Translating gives CSARGPRGGNEQFF.

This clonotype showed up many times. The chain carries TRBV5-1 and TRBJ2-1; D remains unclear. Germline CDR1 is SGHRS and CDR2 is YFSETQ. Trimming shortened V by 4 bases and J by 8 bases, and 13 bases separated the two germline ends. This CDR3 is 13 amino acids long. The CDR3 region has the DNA TGCGCCAGCAGCCAAGGGATGGGGTATGAGCAGTTCTTC. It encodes CASSQGMGYEQFF. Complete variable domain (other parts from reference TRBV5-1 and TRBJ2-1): KAGVTQTPRYLIKTRGQQVTLSCSPISGHRSVSWYQQTPGQGLQFLFEYFSETQRNKGNFPGRFSGRQFSNSRSEMNVSTLELGDSALYLCASSQGMGYEQFFGPGTRLTVL.

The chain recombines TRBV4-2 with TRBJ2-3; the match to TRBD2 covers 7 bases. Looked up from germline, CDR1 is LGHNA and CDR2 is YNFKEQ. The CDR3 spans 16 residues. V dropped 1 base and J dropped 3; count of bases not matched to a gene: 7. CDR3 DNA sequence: TGTGCCAGCAGCCAAGTAACCGGGGGGATGACAGATACGCAGTATTTT. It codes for CASSQVTGGMTDTQYF.

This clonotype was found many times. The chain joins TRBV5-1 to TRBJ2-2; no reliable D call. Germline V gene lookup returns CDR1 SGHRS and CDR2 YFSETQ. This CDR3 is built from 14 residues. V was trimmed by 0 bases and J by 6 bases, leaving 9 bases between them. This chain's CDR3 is CASSLGPIAGELFF. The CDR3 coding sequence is TGCGCCAGCAGCTTGGGACCGATTGCCGGGGAGCTGTTTTTT.

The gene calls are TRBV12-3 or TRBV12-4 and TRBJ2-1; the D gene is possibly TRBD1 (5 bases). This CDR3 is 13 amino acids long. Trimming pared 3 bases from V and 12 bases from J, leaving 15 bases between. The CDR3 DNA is TGTGCCAGCAGTTTCGGTGGGCGGCAGGGGCAGTTCTTC. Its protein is CASSFGGRQGQFF.

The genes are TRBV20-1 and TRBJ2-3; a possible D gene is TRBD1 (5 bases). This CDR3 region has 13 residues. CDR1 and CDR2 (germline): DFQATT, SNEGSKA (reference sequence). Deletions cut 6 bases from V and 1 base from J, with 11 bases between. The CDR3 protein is CSARQGGTDTQYF. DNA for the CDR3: TGCAGTGCCCGGCAGGGTGGCACAGATACGCAGTATTTT.

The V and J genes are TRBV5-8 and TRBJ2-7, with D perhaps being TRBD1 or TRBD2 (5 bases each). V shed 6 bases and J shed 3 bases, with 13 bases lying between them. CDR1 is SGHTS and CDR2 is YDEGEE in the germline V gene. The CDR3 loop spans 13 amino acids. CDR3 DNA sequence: TGTGCCAGCAACGGTCCGGGGCGCTACGAGCAGTACTTC. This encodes CASNGPGRYEQYF. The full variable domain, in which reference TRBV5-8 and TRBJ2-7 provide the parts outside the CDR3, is EAGVTQSPTHLIKTRGQQATLRCSPISGHTSVYWYQQALGLGLQFLLWYDEGEERNRGNFPPRFSGRQFPNYSSELNVNALELEDSALYLCASNGPGRYEQYFGPGTRLTVT.

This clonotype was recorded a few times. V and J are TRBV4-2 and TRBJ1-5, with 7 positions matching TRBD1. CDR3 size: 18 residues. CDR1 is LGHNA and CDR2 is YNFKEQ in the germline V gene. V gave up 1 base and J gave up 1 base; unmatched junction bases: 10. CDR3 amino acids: CASSQALRLTGSNQPQHF. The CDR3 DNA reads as TGTGCCAGCAGCCAAGCCCTCCGGTTGACAGGGAGCAATCAGCCCCAGCATTTT.

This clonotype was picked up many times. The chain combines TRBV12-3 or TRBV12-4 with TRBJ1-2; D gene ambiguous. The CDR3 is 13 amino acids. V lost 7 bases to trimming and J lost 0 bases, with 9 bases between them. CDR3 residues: CASTFRPNYGYTF. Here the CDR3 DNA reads TGTGCCAGCACCTTTCGGCCTAACTATGGCTACACCTTC.

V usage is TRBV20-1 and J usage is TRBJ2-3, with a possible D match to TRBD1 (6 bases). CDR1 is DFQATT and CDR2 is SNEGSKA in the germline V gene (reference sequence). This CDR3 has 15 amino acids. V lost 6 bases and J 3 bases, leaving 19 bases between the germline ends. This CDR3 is CSAPPTQGWTDTQYF. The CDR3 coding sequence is TGCAGTGCCCCGCCTACACAGGGTTGGACAGATACGCAGTATTTT.

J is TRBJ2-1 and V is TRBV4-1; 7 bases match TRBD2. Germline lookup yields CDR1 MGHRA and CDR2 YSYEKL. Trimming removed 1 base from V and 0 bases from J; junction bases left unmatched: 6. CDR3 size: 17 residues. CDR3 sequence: CASSQGEGLNSYNEQFF. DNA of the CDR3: TGCGCCAGCAGCCAAGGGGAGGGGCTAAACTCCTACAATGAGCAGTTCTTC.

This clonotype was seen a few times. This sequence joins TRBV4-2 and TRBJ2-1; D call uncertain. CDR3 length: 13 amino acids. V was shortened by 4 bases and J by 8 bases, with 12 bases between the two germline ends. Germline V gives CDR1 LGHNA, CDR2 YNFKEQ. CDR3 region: CASSPIPGHEQFF. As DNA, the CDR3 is TGTGCCAGCAGCCCTATTCCGGGTCATGAGCAGTTCTTC.

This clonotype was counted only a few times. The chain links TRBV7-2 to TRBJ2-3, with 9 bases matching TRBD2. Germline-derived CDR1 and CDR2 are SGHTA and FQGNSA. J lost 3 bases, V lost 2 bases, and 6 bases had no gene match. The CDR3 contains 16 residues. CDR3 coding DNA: TGTGCCAGCAGCTTATTGTGGCGGGGGGGGACAGATACGCAGTATTTT. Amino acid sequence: CASSLLWRGGTDTQYF. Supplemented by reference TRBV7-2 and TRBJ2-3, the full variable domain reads GAGVSQSPSNKVTEKGKDVELRCDPISGHTALYWYRQSLGQGLEFLIYFQGNSAPDKSGLPSDRFSAERTGGSVSTLTIQRTQQEDSAVYLCASSLLWRGGTDTQYFGPGTRLTVL.

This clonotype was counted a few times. This CDR3 reads CASSLTWTAGETQYF. As DNA, the CDR3 is TGTGCCAGCAGCTTGACGTGGACGGCGGGGGAGACCCAGTACTTC. The chain recombines TRBV5-5 with TRBJ2-5; perhaps TRBD2 as D (6 bases). Trimming took off 1 base at V and 5 bases at J, with 15 bases between the two ends. Germline CDR1 and CDR2: SGHKS and YYEKEE (reference sequence). This CDR3 region has 15 residues.

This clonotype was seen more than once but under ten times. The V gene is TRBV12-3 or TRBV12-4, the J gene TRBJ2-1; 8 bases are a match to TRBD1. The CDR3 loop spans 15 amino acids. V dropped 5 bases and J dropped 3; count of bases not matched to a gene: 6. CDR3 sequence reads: CASSRRTGLYNEQFF. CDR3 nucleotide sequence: TGTGCCAGCAGTCGTCGGACAGGGCTCTACAATGAGCAGTTCTTC.

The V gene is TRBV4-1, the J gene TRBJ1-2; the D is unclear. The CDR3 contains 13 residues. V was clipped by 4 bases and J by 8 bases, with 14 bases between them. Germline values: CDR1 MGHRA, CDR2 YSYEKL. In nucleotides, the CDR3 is TGCGCCAGCAGCCTACTGGGTTGGGGAGGCTACACCTTC. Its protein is CASSLLGWGGYTF.

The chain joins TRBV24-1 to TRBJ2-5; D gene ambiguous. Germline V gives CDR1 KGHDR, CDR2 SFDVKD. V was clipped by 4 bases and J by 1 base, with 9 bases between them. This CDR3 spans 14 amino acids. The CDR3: CATSDAGSQETQYF. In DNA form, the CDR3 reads TGTGCCACCAGTGACGCCGGTTCCCAAGAGACCCAGTACTTC.

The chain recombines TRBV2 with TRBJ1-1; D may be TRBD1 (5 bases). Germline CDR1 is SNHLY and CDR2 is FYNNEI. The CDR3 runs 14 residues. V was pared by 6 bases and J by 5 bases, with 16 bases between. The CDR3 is CASSARREKTEAFF. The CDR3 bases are TGTGCCAGCAGCGCCCGCAGGGAGAAAACTGAAGCTTTCTTT.

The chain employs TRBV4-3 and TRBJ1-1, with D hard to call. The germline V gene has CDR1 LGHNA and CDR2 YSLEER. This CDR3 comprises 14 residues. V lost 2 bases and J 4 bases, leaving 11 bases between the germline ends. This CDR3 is CASSQKALGTEAFF. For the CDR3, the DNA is TGCGCCAGCAGCCAAAAGGCCCTGGGCACTGAAGCTTTCTTT.

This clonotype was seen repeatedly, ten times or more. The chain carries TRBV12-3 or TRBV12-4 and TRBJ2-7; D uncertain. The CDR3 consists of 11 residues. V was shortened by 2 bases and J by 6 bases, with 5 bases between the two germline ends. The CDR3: CASSLSVEQYF. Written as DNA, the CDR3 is TGTGCCAGCAGTTTATCAGTCGAGCAGTACTTC.

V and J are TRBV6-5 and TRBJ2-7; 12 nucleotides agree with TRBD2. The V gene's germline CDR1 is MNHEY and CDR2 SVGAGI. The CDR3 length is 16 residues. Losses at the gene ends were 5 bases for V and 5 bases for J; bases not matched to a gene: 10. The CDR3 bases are TGTGCCAGCAGTGCCCCTAGCGGGGGGGCCTTGAACGAGCAGTACTTC. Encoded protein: CASSAPSGGALNEQYF.